This T cell receptor beta chain appears in the sequencing data of a study of PD-1 blockade in classical Hodgkin lymphoma. Germline lookup yields CDR1 SGHRS and CDR2 YFSETQ. This CDR3 is built from 19 residues. J lost 2 bases, V lost 2 bases, and 12 bases had no gene match. Time point described: newly diagnosed, previously untreated cHL patient sample. Libraries were prepared by immunoSEQ multiplex PCR; TCRdb keeps only in-frame clonotypes and omits some of them. Of roughly 70,000 clones in the sample, over 85% were seen once. Sequenced: peripheral blood mononuclear cells (PBMCs). This clonotype was obtained from a human donor with classical Hodgkin lymphoma. V usage is TRBV5-1 and J usage is TRBJ2-3; 12 bases match TRBD1. CDR3: CASSFGTGGSLSNTDTQYF. In DNA form, the CDR3 reads TGCGCCAGCAGCTTTGGGACAGGGGGCTCCCTTAGCAACACAGATACGCAGTATTTT.